The following is a T cell receptor beta chain sequence with its context. The antigen it binds to is not known. No base quality values were provided; no much bigger clone lies one nucleotide off. This record belongs to a study of T cell changes during pregnancy in multiple sclerosis (dated 2019 in TCRdb). For context, the study as a whole: In women with multiple sclerosis, the researchers looked at how the T cell repertoire shifted as pregnancy progressed.

The library was made by the immunoSEQ multiplex PCR assay. TCRdb took this table from immuneACCESS and kept in-frame rearrangements with V and J called. Such tables lack part of the clones; where checked against another copy, unresolved V genes explain under half of the gap, and the rest is unexplained. This sample has some 30,000 clones in its table, and over 80% of those were observed once. Approximately 8% of the sample comes from the top ten. According to the germline V gene, CDR1 reads LGHNT and CDR2 reads FRNRAP. There are 12 amino acids in the CDR3, from cysteine to phenylalanine inclusive. CDR3 DNA is the only sequence kept; it has 36 bases, read in frame from the first base. Trimming costs V 2 bases and J 5 bases, and their ends lie 7 bases apart.

The chain joins TRBV12-5 to TRBJ2-7; the best D guess is TRBD2, with 5 bases matching. The specimen was CD8+ T cells from peripheral blood mononuclear cells, collected before pregnancy. The receptor was isolated from a female donor with multiple sclerosis, enrolled in a pregnancy study. The CDR3 loop reads CASGLSRDEQYF. The DNA reads as follows: TGTGCTAGTGGTTTGTCGAGGGACGAGCAGTACTTC.